Listed below are T cell receptor beta chains from one sample, sequenced in a study of graft-versus-host responses after intestinal transplantation. Here immunoSEQ multiplex PCR was the method, and the copy in TCRdb shows in-frame clones only, minus some. The sample comprises just under 65,000 clones, approximately 91% of which are singletons, and 1.5% to 2% rests with the top ten. The antigens these receptors bind are not known. The sequencing used unstimulated CD8+ T cells sorted from spleen or lymph node cells, collected before transplant. The receptors shown here come from a human donor who was the organ donor for an intestinal transplant. CDR3s include the opening cysteine and the closing phenylalanine or tryptophan. The order of the fields is J gene, clone size, D gene, V gene, CDR3 DNA, CDR3 protein. A D gene is named only where the DNA matches it firmly. Expanded clones get a size class; other rows say once, few or many, or leave the size out.

TRBJ2-7	-	-	TRBV27	TGTGCCACCTCCTCCGCCTACGAGCAGTACTTC	CATSSAYEQYF
TRBJ2-1	-	TRBD1	TRBV2	TGTGCCAGTACCCCCGGGGCGGGGACAGGGGAGTTCTTC	CASTPGAGTGEFF
TRBJ2-3	-	TRBD2	TRBV5-4	TGTGCCAGCAGCTTGGAAGGGGTAGGGACTAGCGGGGGGTTCGCAGATACGCAGTACTTT	CASSLEGVGTSGGFADTQYF
TRBJ1-3	once	-	TRBV5-1	TGCGCCAGCAGCTTGATATCTGGAAACACCATATATTTT	CASSLISGNTIYF
TRBJ1-1	-	-	TRBV19	TGTGCCAGTAGTACGTTAAACACTGAAGCTTTCTTT	CASSTLNTEAFF
TRBJ2-7	-	-	TRBV5-6	TGTGCCAGCAGCTTGGCAAAGGGACTGAGCTACGAGCAGTACTTC	CASSLAKGLSYEQYF
TRBJ2-3	once	TRBD1	TRBV5-4	TGTGCCAGCAGCACAGGGGTTGCTAGCACAGATACGCAGTATTTT	CASSTGVASTDTQYF
TRBJ2-3	-	TRBD2	TRBV6-6	TGTGCCAGCAGATGGACTAGCGGGAGTAATACGCAGTATTTT	CASRWTSGSNTQYF
TRBJ1-4	-	TRBD1	TRBV6-5	TGTGCCAGCACTAAGACAGGGCCTAATGAAAAACTGTTTTTT	CASTKTGPNEKLFF
TRBJ1-4	-	TRBD1	TRBV7-9	TGTGCCAGCAGGAAGGACAGGGGGTTTGGTGAAAAACTGTTTTTT	CASRKDRGFGEKLFF
TRBJ2-7	-	TRBD2	TRBV16	TGTGCCAGCAGCCAATTGCTAGCGGGATCTGTGTACGAGCAGTACTTC	CASSQLLAGSVYEQYF
TRBJ1-2	-	-	TRBV7-9	TGTGCCAGCAGCCCAACAGGGATATCGTTTGGCTACACCTTC	CASSPTGISFGYTF
TRBJ1-2	-	TRBD1	TRBV28	TGTGCCAGCAGTGAAACAGGGGGAAATGGCTACACCTTC	CASSETGGNGYTF
TRBJ2-1	-	TRBD2	TRBV6-1	TGTGCCAGCACTCGGGGGGAGGTCAATGAGCAGTTCTTC	CASTRGEVNEQFF
TRBJ1-1	-	-	TRBV6-5	TGTGCCAGCAGTACTACGACAGGTACCAACACTGAAGCTTTCTTT	CASSTTTGTNTEAFF
TRBJ1-2	-	-	TRBV6-5	TGTGCCAGCGGCGGGGGGAATAACTATGGCTACACCTTC	CASGGGNNYGYTF
TRBJ1-2	-	TRBD1	TRBV14	TGTGCCAGCAGCCTAAGGGACAGCCTCTATGGCTACACCTTC	CASSLRDSLYGYTF
TRBJ1-1	-	-	TRBV27	TGTGCCAGCAGTTTATTTAGCGATGCACCTGAAGCTTTCTTT	CASSLFSDAPEAFF
TRBJ2-7	-	-	TRBV28	TGTGCCACAAAACCTTATGGGGACTCAATCTACGAGCAGTACTTC	CATKPYGDSIYEQYF
TRBJ1-2	-	-	TRBV9	TGTGCCAGCAGCGTCCCGCAGGACTACCCTAACTATGGCTACACCTTC	CASSVPQDYPNYGYTF
TRBJ2-2	-	-	TRBV7-7	TGTGCTAGCAGCCTAGCTTTTAACGGGGAGCTGTTTTTT	CASSLAFNGELFF
TRBJ2-5	-	TRBD1	TRBV4-3	TGCGCCAGCAGCCCGACCCGACAATCAGGACAGGGGAGGCAAGAGACCCAGTACTTC	CASSPTRQSGQGRQETQYF
TRBJ2-7	-	TRBD2	TRBV7-6	TGTGCCAGCAGCACCCTAGCGGGCCTCACGGACGAGCAGTACTTC	CASSTLAGLTDEQYF
TRBJ2-5	-	TRBD2	TRBV9	TGTGCCAGCAGCTTACCGACTAGCGGGCCAAACCAAGAGACCCAGTACTTC	CASSLPTSGPNQETQYF
TRBJ2-3	-	-	TRBV27	TGTGCCAGCAGTTTAGGGGGCGGGTTACGCGTTCACACAGATACGCAGTATTTT	CASSLGGGLRVHTDTQYF
TRBJ2-2	medium-sized	TRBD1	TRBV6-4	TGTGCCAGCAGATTGGGACAGGGGACCGGGGAGCTGTTTTTT	CASRLGQGTGELFF
TRBJ1-1	once	-	TRBV7-3	TGTGCCAGCAGCTTAGTCGGGAACACTGAAGCTTTCTTT	CASSLVGNTEAFF
TRBJ2-3	-	TRBD2	TRBV28	TGTGCCAGCAGTGTTGTCCGACTAGCGGAATCCACAGATACGCAGTATTTT	CASSVVRLAESTDTQYF
TRBJ2-7	-	TRBD1	TRBV11-1	TGTGCCAGCAGCTTAGAACAGGGGGTTTCCTACGAGCAGTACTTC	CASSLEQGVSYEQYF